The 32 T cell receptor beta chains below all came from one sample that was sequenced in a study of CD8 T cells in ankylosing spondylitis. Study outcomes and limitations: A TCR beta motif of eight highly homologous variants appeared characteristic of ankylosing spondylitis blood.

MiXCR, run by TCRdb on the 5' RACE reads, gives a single entry per CDR3 protein. The sample holds fewer than 750,000 distinct CDR3 sequences, roughly 20% seen once. These receptors have no identified antigens. The sequenced material came from blood, either unsorted or a sorted T cell fraction (not recorded which). Source of these receptors: a male donor with ankylosing spondylitis.

This clonotype turned up a few times. The rearrangement joins TRBV7-8 to TRBJ2-5; D perhaps matches TRBD1 (5 bases). Germline V gene data show CDR1 as SGHVS and CDR2 as FQNEAQ. Trimming shortened V by 5 bases and J by 1 base, and 14 bases separated the two germline ends. The CDR3 consists of 15 residues. CDR3 coding DNA: TGTGCCAGCAGCCCACAGACCAGGGCCCAAGAGACCCAGTACTTC. Translating gives CASSPQTRAQETQYF.

J is TRBJ1-2 and V is TRBV6-1; tentative D call: TRBD1 (6 bases). The CDR3 has 19 amino acids. Germline lookup yields CDR1 MNHNS and CDR2 SASEGT. Trimming shortened V by 4 bases and J by 3 bases, and 27 bases separated the two germline ends. CDR3 coding DNA: TGTGCCAGCAGTGGTAATTTGGGGGCGACCGCCCTTTGGGACTATGGCTACACCTTC. The encoded protein is CASSGNLGATALWDYGYTF.

The chain links TRBV9 to TRBJ1-5; D possibly corresponds to TRBD1 (5 bases). V dropped 2 bases and J dropped 4 bases, with 10 bases sitting between them. Germline assignment: CDR1 SGDLS and CDR2 YYNGEE. CDR3 length: 14 residues. CDR3 loop: CASSVGGGNQPQHF. The CDR3 DNA is TGTGCCAGCAGCGTTGGGGGTGGGAATCAGCCCCAGCATTTT.

The chain employs TRBV5-1 and TRBJ1-2, with 10 bases fitting TRBD1. Per germline, CDR1 SGHRS and CDR2 YFSETQ. Unmatched junction bases numbered 5, after V lost 4 bases and J lost 2 bases. This CDR3 comprises 15 residues. The CDR3 reads CASSHDRGRNYGYTF. CDR3 nucleotides: TGCGCCAGCAGCCACGACAGGGGGCGCAACTATGGCTACACCTTC.

This clonotype was seen ten or more times. The genes are TRBV20-1 and TRBJ1-5; no reliable D call. Germline V gene sequence: CDR1 DFQATT, CDR2 SNEGSKA (reference sequence). The CDR3 has 15 residues. With 0 bases removed from V and 0 bases from J, the gap between germline ends came to 9 bases. CDR3 sequence: CSARDRRYSNQPQHF. As DNA, the CDR3 is TGCAGTGCTAGAGATCGGCGGTATAGCAATCAGCCCCAGCATTTT.

This clonotype has a count of ten or more. The genes are TRBV12-3 or TRBV12-4 and TRBJ1-4, with D possibly being TRBD1 (6 bases). Trimming removed 5 bases at V and 0 bases at J, with 10 bases between. This CDR3 comprises 15 residues. Here the CDR3 DNA reads TGTGCCAGCAGTCTCCGGACAGCAACTAATGAAAAACTGTTTTTT. As protein: CASSLRTATNEKLFF.

CDR3 coding DNA: TGTGCCAGCAGCACCGGTCGACTAGCGGCAAAAGAGACCCAGTACTTC. It translates to CASSTGRLAAKETQYF. The V gene is TRBV12-3 or TRBV12-4, the J gene TRBJ2-5, with 9 bases that match TRBD2. Trimming took 6 bases from V and 3 from J; bases not matched to a gene: 11. The CDR3 length is 16 residues.

The rearrangement links TRBV29-1 to TRBJ2-1; weak D call: TRBD2 (6 bases). Trimming removed 8 bases from V and 8 bases from J, with 16 bases in between. This CDR3 has 12 amino acids. The germline V gene encodes CDR1 SQVTM and CDR2 ANQGSEA. This chain's CDR3 is CSIWPGGDEQFF. CDR3 bases: TGCAGCATCTGGCCGGGCGGGGATGAGCAGTTCTTC.

A few counts support this clonotype. The J gene is TRBJ1-1, the V gene TRBV12-3 or TRBV12-4, with 7 bases that match TRBD1. The ends lost 5 bases at V and 7 bases at J; junction bases unmatched: 13. The CDR3 sequence is 15 residues long. The CDR3 protein is CASSPLGDSSNEAFF. In nucleotides, the CDR3 is TGTGCCAGCAGTCCTTTGGGGGACAGCAGTAATGAAGCTTTCTTT.

The chain couples TRBV28 to TRBJ2-2, with unresolved D. CDR3 length: 11 residues. Between the trimmed V and J ends, which lost 5 bases and 7 bases, there was a span of 5 bases. Germline CDR1 reads MDHEN; CDR2 reads SYDVKM. CDR3 loop: CASSDSGELFF. CDR3 DNA: TGTGCCAGCAGTGATAGCGGGGAGCTGTTTTTT.

This clonotype appeared a few times. J is TRBJ2-7 and V is TRBV5-1; no reliable D call. The germline gives CDR1 SGHRS, CDR2 YFSETQ. Trimming removed 1 base at V and 4 bases at J, with 18 bases between. CDR3 size: 16 residues. CDR3 sequence: CASSLFSGRMAYEQYF. In DNA, the CDR3 is TGCGCCAGCAGCTTGTTCTCCGGACGGATGGCGTACGAGCAGTACTTC.

This clonotype turned up a few times. The genes are TRBV2 and TRBJ1-1; maybe TRBD1 (5 bases). Trimming pared 8 bases from V and 0 bases from J, leaving 16 bases between. The CDR3 spans 15 residues. Germline-derived CDR1 and CDR2 are SNHLY and FYNNEI. The CDR3 DNA sequence: TGTGCCAGCGAGATTGACAGCACGATGAACACTGAAGCTTTCTTT. Residues: CASEIDSTMNTEAFF.

The chain recombines TRBV7-9 with TRBJ1-5; 7 bases line up with TRBD1. Germline-derived CDR1 and CDR2 are SEHNR and FQNEAQ (reference sequence). This CDR3 comprises 14 residues. V was clipped by 1 base and J by 7 bases; unmatched bases: 4. DNA for the CDR3: TGTGCCAGCAGCTTAGGGGACAGTGGACAGCCCCAGCATTTT. Translating it yields CASSLGDSGQPQHF.

This clonotype was picked up many times. The chain is built from TRBV11-2 and TRBJ2-1; D unresolved. Germline CDR1 is SGHAT and CDR2 is FQNNGV. Trimming cost V 5 bases and J 2 bases, with 16 bases left between them. The CDR3 totals 16 residues. CDR3 bases: TGTGCCAGCAGCCCCCCACGGGTGTCACCCTACAATGAGCAGTTCTTC. Translated, it gives CASSPPRVSPYNEQFF.

This chain connects TRBV27 to TRBJ2-6; D unresolved. CDR3 length: 14 residues. CDR1 MNHEY and CDR2 SMNVEV come from the germline V gene (reference sequence). Trimming left V 6 bases short and J 4 bases short, with 10 bases between. In DNA form, the CDR3 reads TGTGCCAGCAGAGCTAGTAGCGGGGCCAACGTCCTGACTTTC. It yields the protein CASRASSGANVLTF. Variable domain in full (rest from reference TRBV27 and TRBJ2-6): EAQVTQNPRYLITVTGKKLTVTCSQNMNHEYMSWYRQDPGLGLRQIYYSMNVEVTDKGDVPEGYKVSRKEKRNFPLILESPSPNQTSLYFCASRASSGANVLTFGAGSRLTVL.

This clonotype is a singleton in its sample. This chain connects TRBV27 to TRBJ2-1; possibly TRBD2 for D (6 bases). V lost 3 bases and J 5 bases, leaving 11 bases between the germline ends. This CDR3 spans 14 amino acids. Germline-derived CDR1 and CDR2 are MNHEY and SMNVEV (reference sequence). In DNA form, the CDR3 reads TGTGCCAGCAGTTTTCCGGGAGAAAACAATGAGCAGTTCTTC. This gives the protein CASSFPGENNEQFF.

This clonotype has just a few counts. The chain recombines TRBV12-3 or TRBV12-4 with TRBJ1-1, with D hard to call. With 7 bases removed from V and 3 bases from J, the gap between germline ends came to 12 bases. The CDR3 covers 13 residues. The CDR3 nucleotides are TGTGCCAGCAAGGCCGCGGACCACACTGAAGCTTTCTTT. It is translated as CASKAADHTEAFF.

This chain links TRBV20-1 with TRBJ2-3; D is undetermined. Trimming took off 0 bases at V and 4 bases at J, with 11 bases between the two ends. The CDR3 is made up of 14 amino acids. In germline, CDR1 is DFQATT, CDR2 SNEGSKA (reference sequence). The CDR3 DNA reads TGCAGTGCTAGAGATGTTAATAGCCCAGATACGCAGTATTTT. It encodes CSARDVNSPDTQYF.

This clonotype was observed a few times. Here the CDR3 reads CASSSMGTAWDEQYF. The CDR3, as DNA: TGCGCCAGCAGCTCCATGGGCACTGCTTGGGACGAGCAGTACTTC. The V gene is TRBV5-1, the J gene TRBJ2-7, with unresolved D. Germline assignment: CDR1 SGHRS and CDR2 YFSETQ. V was pared by 3 bases and J by 5 bases, with 18 bases between. The CDR3 contains 15 residues.

The chain couples TRBV7-9 to TRBJ1-1; D not certain. Germline CDR1 and CDR2: SEHNR and FQNEAQ (reference sequence). The CDR3 spans 16 residues. V lost 5 bases to trimming and J lost 0 bases, with 16 bases between them. The DNA for the CDR3 is TGTGCCAGCAGCAAAGATCCCCACTCAGTGAACACTGAAGCTTTCTTT. Encoded protein: CASSKDPHSVNTEAFF.

This clonotype showed up many times. This chain links TRBV29-1 with TRBJ2-3, with 10 bases that match TRBD1. The CDR3 loop spans 15 amino acids. V gave up 5 bases and J gave up 4 bases; unmatched junction bases: 9. Germline assignment: CDR1 SQVTM and CDR2 ANQGSEA. The CDR3 here is CSVTGTGEVADTQYF. The CDR3 DNA reads as TGCAGCGTTACCGGGACAGGGGAGGTCGCAGATACGCAGTATTTT.

The chain recombines TRBV20-1 with TRBJ1-5, with D tentatively TRBD1 (6 bases). This CDR3 comprises 17 residues. Germline values: CDR1 DFQATT, CDR2 SNEGSKA (reference sequence). The V end lost 0 bases, the J end lost 9 bases, and 24 bases lay between the germline ends. This CDR3 reads CSARDGGRVPGLSPQHF. The DNA for the CDR3 is TGCAGTGCTAGAGATGGGGGGCGGGTGCCAGGCCTTTCGCCCCAGCATTTT.

This clonotype has a handful of counts. The gene calls are TRBV5-1 and TRBJ1-2, with a weak D call TRBD1 (5 bases). The germline V gene encodes CDR1 SGHRS and CDR2 YFSETQ. Between the trimmed V and J ends, which lost 2 bases and 8 bases, there was a span of 16 bases. The CDR3 sequence is 14 residues long. The CDR3 DNA reads TGCGCCAGCAGCTTTGGACAACATCGAGACGGCTACACCTTC. It codes for CASSFGQHRDGYTF.

This clonotype was found a few times. The chain recombines TRBV3-1 with TRBJ2-5; 8 bases fit TRBD2. Germline V CDR1 and CDR2: LGHDT, YNNKEL (reference sequence). Germline trimming cut 2 bases from V and 4 bases from J; bases unmatched to any gene: 3. This CDR3 comprises 14 residues. DNA for the CDR3: TGTGCCAGCAGCCAACGGGGGGGCCGAGAGACCCAGTACTTC. This gives the protein CASSQRGGRETQYF.

J is TRBJ1-1 and V is TRBV12-5, with 11 bases that match TRBD1. The CDR3 spans 14 residues. In germline, CDR1 is LGHNT, CDR2 FRNRAP. V lost 6 bases and J lost 5; bases outside the gene matches: 5. For the CDR3, the DNA is TGTGCTAGTGGGGGGACAGGGGGACGTACTGAAGCTTTCTTT. The encoded protein is CASGGTGGRTEAFF.

The chain combines TRBV7-8 with TRBJ2-1, with D unclear. Germline lookup yields CDR1 SGHVS and CDR2 FQNEAQ. V lost 3 bases to trimming and J lost 5 bases, with 8 bases between them. This CDR3 is 13 amino acids long. CDR3 in amino acids: CASSFQGNNEQFF. As DNA, the CDR3 is TGTGCCAGCAGCTTTCAAGGGAACAATGAGCAGTTCTTC.

V usage is TRBV12-3 or TRBV12-4 and J usage is TRBJ1-1; TRBD1 matches 7 bases. V dropped 5 bases and J dropped 11; count of bases not matched to a gene: 11. This CDR3 has 13 residues. This CDR3 is CASSTGQVEGAFF. CDR3 bases: TGTGCCAGCAGTACCGGACAGGTGGAAGGCGCTTTCTTT.

The rearrangement links TRBV6-2 or TRBV6-3 to TRBJ1-5; no firm D call. The CDR3 spans 16 residues. Trimming removed 8 bases at V and 1 base at J, with 18 bases between. The germline CDR1 and CDR2 sequences are MNHEY and SVGEGT. As DNA, the CDR3 is TGTGCCAGCGGCCCAGCCGGGGTATTGAGCAATCAGCCCCAGCATTTT. Protein sequence: CASGPAGVLSNQPQHF.

This clonotype was recorded a few times. This sequence joins TRBV29-1 and TRBJ2-3; D possibly corresponds to TRBD1 (6 bases). The V end lost 7 bases, the J end lost 3 bases, and 11 bases lay between the germline ends. The CDR3 loop spans 12 amino acids. Looked up from germline, CDR1 is SQVTM and CDR2 is ANQGSEA. In DNA form, the CDR3 reads TGCAGCGGGGGGCGGGCGACAGATACGCAGTATTTT. It codes for CSGGRATDTQYF.

The rearrangement joins TRBV27 to TRBJ2-2; unclear D gene. This CDR3 has 13 amino acids. The V gene lost 9 bases and the J gene lost 0 bases, with 8 bases spanning the gap. CDR1 MNHEY and CDR2 SMNVEV come from the germline V gene (reference sequence). The CDR3: CASALANTGELFF. CDR3 in DNA: TGTGCCAGTGCTCTAGCGAACACCGGGGAGCTGTTTTTT.

This clonotype was picked up a small number of times. This chain uses TRBV12-3 or TRBV12-4 with TRBJ1-6; 7 bases align to TRBD1. There are 15 residues in the CDR3. V dropped 6 bases and J dropped 5; count of bases not matched to a gene: 7. The CDR3 here is CASRRGTADNSPLHF. The CDR3 nucleotides read TGTGCCAGCAGACGAGGGACAGCCGATAATTCACCCCTCCACTTT.

V gene TRBV18 combines with J gene TRBJ2-3, with D hard to call. Germline V CDR1 and CDR2: KGHSH, LQKENI. The CDR3 consists of 14 residues. Trimming stripped 3 bases from V and 4 bases from J, with 11 bases between. This CDR3 is CASSPTIQSDTQYF. The CDR3, as DNA: TGTGCCAGCTCACCGACCATACAGTCAGATACGCAGTATTTT.